This T cell receptor beta chain was obtained from a study of B cell selection in AIRE deficiency. General observations from the study: CDR3s were shorter in shared Treg sequences, reflecting few non-templated nucleotide insertions.

Clones were sequenced by immunoSEQ multiplex PCR, and TCRdb holds only the in-frame ones, with some missing. The data show about 26,000 clones, roughly 90% seen once. Trimming pared 0 bases from V and 6 bases from J, leaving 10 bases between. The CDR3 contains 14 residues. Germline CDR1 WNHNN, CDR2 SYGVQD (reference sequence). This clone was picked up a small number of times. Antigen: not known. Regulatory T cells were sorted as CD4+CD25hiCD127low/negative cells. This clonotype was sampled from a human donor in good health. The rearrangement links TRBV10-1 to TRBJ2-3; D not resolved. Source material: CD4+CD25+ Tregs sorted from PBMCs. The chain's CDR3 is CASSESGPADTQYF. Here the CDR3 DNA reads TGCGCCAGCAGTGAGTCCGGACCTGCGGATACGCAGTATTTT.